Listed below are T cell receptor beta chains from one sample, sequenced in a study of beta chain features in type 1 diabetes. Profiled with immunoSEQ multiplex PCR; TCRdb holds only in-frame clones, not every one. The sample lists around 600,000 clones; 12% were seen once. Sequenced input: naive CD4+ T cells from blood. The receptors were sampled from a young man with type 1 diabetes. The CDR3 runs from the conserved cysteine through the conserved F or W. Each record gives: D gene, clone size, J gene, V gene, CDR3 protein, CDR3 DNA. The D gene is left open where the match is weak. Clone size appears in some rows only: once, few, many, or a class for an expanded clone.

>TRBD1|few|TRBJ2-1|TRBV5-4
CASSGRQGNNEQFF
TGTGCCAGCAGCGGCAGACAGGGGAACAATGAGCAGTTCTTC
>TRBD2|NA|TRBJ2-1|TRBV25-1
CASSRTSSYNEQFF
TGTGCCAGCAGTCGGACTAGTTCCTACAATGAGCAGTTCTTC
>NA|NA|TRBJ2-7|TRBV5-1
CASSQGQDTYEQYF
TGCGCCAGCAGCCAGGGTCAGGATACCTACGAGCAGTACTTC
>TRBD2|few|TRBJ2-5|TRBV19
CASSRAGVQETQYF
TGTGCCAGTAGTAGAGCGGGGGTCCAAGAGACCCAGTACTTC
>NA|NA|TRBJ2-4|TRBV14
CASSQSRGQNIQYF
TGTGCCAGCAGCCAATCCCGGGGGCAAAACATTCAGTACTTC
>NA|NA|TRBJ2-5|TRBV5-1
CASSTLTVQETQYF
TGCGCCAGCAGCACATTGACAGTACAAGAGACCCAGTACTTC
>NA|once|TRBJ1-2|TRBV30
CAGRAFYCYTF
TGTGCCGGTAGGGCCTTCTATTGCTACACCTTC
>TRBD1|NA|TRBJ1-1|TRBV29-1
CSVEPLRGQTNTEAFF
TGCAGCGTTGAACCCCTTAGGGGACAGACGAACACTGAAGCTTTCTTT
>NA|NA|TRBJ1-6|TRBV4-3
CASSQDAGENSPLHF
TGCGCCAGCAGCCAAGACGCAGGAGAGAATTCACCCCTCCACTTT
>TRBD2|few|TRBJ2-4|TRBV7-2
CASSMGTSGVGQYF
TGTGCCAGCAGCATGGGGACTAGCGGGGTCGGTCAGTACTTC
>NA|few|TRBJ2-7|TRBV5-1
CASSLGGYEQYF
TGCGCCAGCAGCTTGGGAGGGTACGAGCAGTACTTC
>NA|NA|TRBJ1-6|TRBV4-2
CASSQDVKGAPLHF
TGTGCCAGCAGCCAAGATGTTAAGGGGGCACCCCTCCACTTT
>NA|NA|TRBJ2-5|TRBV7-2
CASSKDSLRETQYF
TGTGCCAGCAGCAAGGACTCGTTGAGGGAGACCCAGTACTTC